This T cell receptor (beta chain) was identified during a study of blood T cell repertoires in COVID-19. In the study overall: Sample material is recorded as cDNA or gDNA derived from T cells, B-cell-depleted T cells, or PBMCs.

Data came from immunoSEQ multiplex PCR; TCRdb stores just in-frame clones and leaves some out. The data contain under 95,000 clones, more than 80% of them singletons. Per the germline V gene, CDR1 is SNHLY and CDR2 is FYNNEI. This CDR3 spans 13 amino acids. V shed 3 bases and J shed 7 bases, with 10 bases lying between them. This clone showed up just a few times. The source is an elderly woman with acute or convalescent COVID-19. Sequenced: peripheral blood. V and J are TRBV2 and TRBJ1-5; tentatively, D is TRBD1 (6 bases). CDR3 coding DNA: TGTGCCAGCAGTGAGGCAGGGGTCCAGCCCCAGCATTTT. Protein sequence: CASSEAGVQPQHF.